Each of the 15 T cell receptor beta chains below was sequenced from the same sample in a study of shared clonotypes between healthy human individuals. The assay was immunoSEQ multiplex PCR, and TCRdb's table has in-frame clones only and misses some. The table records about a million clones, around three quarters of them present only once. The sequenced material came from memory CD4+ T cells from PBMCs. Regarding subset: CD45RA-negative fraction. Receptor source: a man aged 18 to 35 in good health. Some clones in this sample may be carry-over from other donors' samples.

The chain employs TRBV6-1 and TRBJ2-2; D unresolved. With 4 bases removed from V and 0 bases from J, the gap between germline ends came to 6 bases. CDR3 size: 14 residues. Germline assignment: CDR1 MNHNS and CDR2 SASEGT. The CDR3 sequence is CASSGQTNTGELFF. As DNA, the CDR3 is TGTGCCAGCAGTGGACAAACGAACACCGGGGAGCTGTTTTTT.

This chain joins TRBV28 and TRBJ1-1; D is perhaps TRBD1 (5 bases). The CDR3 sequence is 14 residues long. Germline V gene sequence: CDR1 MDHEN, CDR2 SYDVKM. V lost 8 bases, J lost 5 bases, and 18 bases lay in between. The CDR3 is CASAPATTVTEAFF. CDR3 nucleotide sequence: TGTGCCAGCGCGCCGGCCACGACAGTAACTGAAGCTTTCTTT.

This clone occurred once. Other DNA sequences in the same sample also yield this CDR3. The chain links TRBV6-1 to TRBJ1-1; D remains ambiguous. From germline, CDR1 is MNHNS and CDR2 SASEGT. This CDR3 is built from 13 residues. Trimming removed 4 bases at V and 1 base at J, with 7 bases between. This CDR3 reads CASSAQANTEAFF. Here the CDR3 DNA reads TGTGCCAGCAGTGCTCAGGCGAACACTGAAGCTTTCTTT.

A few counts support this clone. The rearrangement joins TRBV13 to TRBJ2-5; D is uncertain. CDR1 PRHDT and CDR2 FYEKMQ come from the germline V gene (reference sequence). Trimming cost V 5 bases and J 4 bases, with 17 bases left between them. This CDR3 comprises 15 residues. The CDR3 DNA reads TGTGCCAGCAGCCGTGCCACCCTACCCGGAGAGACCCAGTACTTC. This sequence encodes CASSRATLPGETQYF.

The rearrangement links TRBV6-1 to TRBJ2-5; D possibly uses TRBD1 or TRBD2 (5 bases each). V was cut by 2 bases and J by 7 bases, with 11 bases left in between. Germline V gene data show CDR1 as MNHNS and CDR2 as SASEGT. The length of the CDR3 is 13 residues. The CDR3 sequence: CASSETRGRTQYF. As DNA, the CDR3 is TGTGCCAGCAGTGAAACAAGGGGACGGACCCAGTACTTC.

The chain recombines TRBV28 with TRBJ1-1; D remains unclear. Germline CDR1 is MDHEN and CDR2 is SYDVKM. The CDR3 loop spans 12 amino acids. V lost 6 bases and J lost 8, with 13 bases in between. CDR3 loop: CASSKDPREAFF. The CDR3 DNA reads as TGTGCCAGCAGCAAAGACCCCAGAGAAGCTTTCTTT.

Written as DNA, the CDR3 is TGTGCCAGCAGTGATATAGAGAGGAACACTGAAGCTTTCTTT. Translated: CASSDIERNTEAFF. This rearrangement joins TRBV2 to TRBJ1-1; unclear D gene. Deletions cut 3 bases from V and 1 base from J, with 9 bases between. The CDR3 consists of 14 residues. Germline CDR1 reads SNHLY; CDR2 reads FYNNEI.

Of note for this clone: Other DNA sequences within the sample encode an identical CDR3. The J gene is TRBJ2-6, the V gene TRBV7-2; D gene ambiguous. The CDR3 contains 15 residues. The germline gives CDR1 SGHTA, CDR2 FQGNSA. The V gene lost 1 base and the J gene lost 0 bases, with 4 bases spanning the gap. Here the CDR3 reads CASSLGNSGANVLTF. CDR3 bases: TGTGCCAGCAGCTTAGGTAACTCTGGGGCCAACGTCCTGACTTTC.

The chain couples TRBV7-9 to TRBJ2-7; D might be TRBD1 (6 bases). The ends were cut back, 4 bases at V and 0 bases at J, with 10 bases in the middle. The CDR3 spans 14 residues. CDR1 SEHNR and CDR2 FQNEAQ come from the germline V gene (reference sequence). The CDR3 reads CASSSTGHSYEQYF. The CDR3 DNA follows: TGTGCCAGCAGCTCGACAGGACACTCCTACGAGCAGTACTTC.

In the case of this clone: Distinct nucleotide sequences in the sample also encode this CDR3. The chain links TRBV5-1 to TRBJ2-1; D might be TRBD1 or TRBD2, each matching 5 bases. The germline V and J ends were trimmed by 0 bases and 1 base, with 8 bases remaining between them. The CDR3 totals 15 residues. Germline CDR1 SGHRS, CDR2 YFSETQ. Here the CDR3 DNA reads TGCGCCAGCAGCTTGGATGAGGGGTCCTACAATGAGCAGTTCTTC. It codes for CASSLDEGSYNEQFF. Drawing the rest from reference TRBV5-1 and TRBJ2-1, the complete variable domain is KAGVTQTPRYLIKTRGQQVTLSCSPISGHRSVSWYQQTPGQGLQFLFEYFSETQRNKGNFPGRFSGRQFSNSRSEMNVSTLELGDSALYLCASSLDEGSYNEQFFGPGTRLTVL.

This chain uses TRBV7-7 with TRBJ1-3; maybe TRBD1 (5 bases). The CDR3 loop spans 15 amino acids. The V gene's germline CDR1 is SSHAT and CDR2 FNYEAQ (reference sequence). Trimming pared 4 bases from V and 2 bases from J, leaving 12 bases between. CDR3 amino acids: CASSSGPTAGNTIYF. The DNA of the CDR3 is TGTGCCAGCAGCTCGGGACCGACAGCTGGAAACACCATATATTTT.

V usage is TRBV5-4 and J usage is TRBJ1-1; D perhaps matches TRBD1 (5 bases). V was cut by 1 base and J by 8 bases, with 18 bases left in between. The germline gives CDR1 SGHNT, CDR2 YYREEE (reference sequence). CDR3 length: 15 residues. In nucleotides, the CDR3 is TGTGCCAGCAGCTTGTTGACAGTAGAATCATCCGAAGCTTTCTTT. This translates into CASSLLTVESSEAFF. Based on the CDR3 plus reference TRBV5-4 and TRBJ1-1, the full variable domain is ETGVTQSPTHLIKTRGQQVTLRCSSQSGHNTVSWYQQALGQGPQFIFQYYREEENGRGNFPPRFSGLQFPNYSSELNVNALELDDSALYLCASSLLTVESSEAFFGQGTRLTVV.

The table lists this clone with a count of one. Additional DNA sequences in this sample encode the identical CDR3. The CDR3 reads CASSLAGGRETQYF. The CDR3 DNA sequence: TGCGCCAGCAGCTTAGCAGGGGGCAGGGAGACCCAGTACTTC. The V and J genes are TRBV5-1 and TRBJ2-5, with 8 nucleotides matching TRBD1. Germline values: CDR1 SGHRS, CDR2 YFSETQ. The CDR3 has 14 residues. V was pared by 2 bases and J by 5 bases, with 5 bases of the junction left unmatched.

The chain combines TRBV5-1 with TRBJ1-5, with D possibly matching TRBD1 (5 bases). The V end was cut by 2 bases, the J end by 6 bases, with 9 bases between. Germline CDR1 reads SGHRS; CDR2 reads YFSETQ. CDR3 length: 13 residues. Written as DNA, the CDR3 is TGCGCCAGCAGCTTCCAGGGCGGTCAGCCCCAGCATTTT. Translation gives CASSFQGGQPQHF.

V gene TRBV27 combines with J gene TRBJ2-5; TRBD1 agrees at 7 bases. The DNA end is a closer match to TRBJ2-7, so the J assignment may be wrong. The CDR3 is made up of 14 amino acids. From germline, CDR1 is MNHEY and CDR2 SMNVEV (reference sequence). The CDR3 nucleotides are TGTGCCAGCAGTCCACGGACAGGCTACTACGAGCAGTACTTC. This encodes CASSPRTGYYEQYF.